This TCR beta chain was documented in a study of molecular identifiers for immune sequencing clone quantification. Study-level points and caveats: Identical TCR molecules can share a barcode, and this sharing could underestimate highly expanded clone sizes.

In this sample, this clonotype turned up many times. Its target is not known. After removal of 4 bases from V and 2 bases from J, the junction contained 4 bases not matched to a gene. The germline gives CDR1 SGHTS, CDR2 YDEGEE. The CDR3 consists of 14 residues. TCRdb processed the PCR reads anew with MiXCR; each CDR3 protein has one entry. The sample shows about 40,000 distinct CDR3 sequences, approximately 24% of them seen only once. Between about 18,000 and 1,000,000 sorted cells, with 10%, 30% or 50% RNA, yielded naive CD8 libraries. Researchers sorted naive CD8 T cells as cells that were CD8+CD4-CCR7+CD45RA+.

This TCR was recovered from a human donor in good health. Some libraries in this study had Jurkat cell RNA spiked in. Sequencing was carried out using naive CD8+ T cells from blood, with Jurkat cell RNA spiked in. Subset reported: FACS-sorted CD8+CD4-CCR7+CD45RA+ naive T cells. V is TRBV5-8 and J is TRBJ2-3; TRBD1 aligns across 7 bases. The CDR3 bases are TGTGCCAGCAGCAAGGGACAGCTCACAGATACGCAGTATTTT. Its protein is CASSKGQLTDTQYF.